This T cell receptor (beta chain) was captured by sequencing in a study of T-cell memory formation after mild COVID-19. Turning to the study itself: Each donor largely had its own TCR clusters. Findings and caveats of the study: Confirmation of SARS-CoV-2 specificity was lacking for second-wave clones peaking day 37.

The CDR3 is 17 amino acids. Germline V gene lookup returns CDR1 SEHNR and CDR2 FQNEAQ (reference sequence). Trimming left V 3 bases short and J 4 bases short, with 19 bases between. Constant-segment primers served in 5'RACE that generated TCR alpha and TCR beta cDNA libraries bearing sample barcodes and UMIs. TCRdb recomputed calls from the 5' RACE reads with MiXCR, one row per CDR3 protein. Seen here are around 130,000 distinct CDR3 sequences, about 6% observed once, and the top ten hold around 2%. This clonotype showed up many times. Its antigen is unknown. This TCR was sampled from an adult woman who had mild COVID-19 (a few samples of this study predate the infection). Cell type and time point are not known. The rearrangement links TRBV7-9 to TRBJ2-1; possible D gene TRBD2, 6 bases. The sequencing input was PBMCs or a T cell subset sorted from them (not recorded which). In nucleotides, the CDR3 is TGTGCCAGCAGCTTTTTCCACGGAGAGCGGGCGTACAATGAGCAGTTCTTC. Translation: CASSFFHGERAYNEQFF.